The 8 T cell receptor beta chains presented below share a single source sample, sequenced in a study of response to subunit inactivated influenza vaccine. TCRdb re-derived calls from the RT-PCR reads in MiXCR, one entry per CDR3 protein. The repertoire consists of 530,000 or so distinct CDR3 sequences, with approximately 14% occurring once and the leading ten covering 11%. The input for sequencing was PBMCs from blood, taken 11 to 12 days after vaccination. The source of these receptors is a man aged 50-60 years who received an inactivated influenza vaccine.

At least ten counts were recorded for this clonotype. The genes are TRBV14 and TRBJ2-1, with TRBD2 as a possible D gene (6 bases). This CDR3 is built from 14 residues. CDR1 is SGHDN and CDR2 is FVKESK in the germline V gene. V was cut by 1 base and J by 7 bases, with 11 bases left in between. Here the CDR3 DNA reads TGTGCCAGCAGCCAAGCCCTACTAGCTAATGAGCAGTTCTTC. Translation gives CASSQALLANEQFF.

This clonotype was observed many times. The rearrangement links TRBV11-2 to TRBJ2-3; perhaps TRBD2 as D (7 bases). The CDR3 covers 14 residues. Between the trimmed V and J ends, which lost 1 base and 7 bases, there was a span of 12 bases. The germline V gene encodes CDR1 SGHAT and CDR2 FQNNGV. This CDR3 is CASSLGGGLHTQYF. CDR3 nucleotides: TGTGCCAGCAGCTTAGGGGGGGGGCTCCATACGCAGTATTTT.

The chain carries TRBV7-9 and TRBJ1-1; no firm D call. With 2 bases removed from V and 2 bases from J, the gap between germline ends came to 6 bases. This CDR3 has 13 amino acids. CDR1 SEHNR and CDR2 FQNEAQ come from the germline V gene (reference sequence). This CDR3 is CASSLLTNTEAFF. The CDR3 coding sequence is TGTGCCAGCAGCTTACTAACAAACACTGAAGCTTTCTTT.

This clonotype was observed a handful of times. The V call is TRBV13, the J call TRBJ2-7, with TRBD1 identical over 9 bases. With V trimmed by 5 bases and J by 6 bases, 8 bases remained unmatched. The CDR3 is 14 amino acids. The germline CDR1 and CDR2 sequences are PRHDT and FYEKMQ (reference sequence). The DNA for the CDR3 is TGTGCCAGCAGCCGAGGGACAGGGACGCTCGAGCAGTACTTC. Encoded protein: CASSRGTGTLEQYF. Together with reference TRBV13 and TRBJ2-7, the CDR3 gives the full variable domain: AAGVIQSPRHLIKEKRETATLKCYPIPRHDTVYWYQQGPGQDPQFLISFYEKMQSDKGSIPDRFSAQQFSDYHSELNMSSLELGDSALYFCASSRGTGTLEQYFGPGTRLTVT.

The chain links TRBV11-2 to TRBJ1-1; D remains ambiguous. This CDR3 has 16 residues. In germline, CDR1 is SGHAT, CDR2 FQNNGV. V lost 0 bases and J 0 bases, leaving 11 bases between the germline ends. The CDR3 region is CASSLDPAGLNTEAFF. Here the CDR3 DNA reads TGTGCCAGCAGCTTAGATCCGGCGGGATTGAACACTGAAGCTTTCTTT.

At least ten counts were recorded for this clonotype. The chain has TRBV12-3 or TRBV12-4 and TRBJ1-1; D is perhaps TRBD1 (6 bases). CDR3 length: 15 amino acids. V lost 8 bases and J 0 bases, leaving 16 bases between the germline ends. This chain's CDR3 is CASALTGFLNTEAFF. DNA for the CDR3: TGTGCCAGCGCCCTAACAGGGTTCCTGAACACTGAAGCTTTCTTT.

This clonotype occurred a few times. The rearrangement uses TRBV20-1 and TRBJ2-1, with 7 nucleotides matching TRBD2. CDR1 is DFQATT and CDR2 is SNEGSKA in the germline V gene (reference sequence). V lost 5 bases, J lost 7 bases, and 11 bases stayed unmatched. The CDR3 consists of 14 residues. In DNA, the CDR3 is TGCAGTGCTTTCGGGGCTAGCGGAGTAAATGAGCAGTTCTTC. The encoded protein is CSAFGASGVNEQFF.

There are a few counts of this clonotype. An end of the junction differs from the germline gene, which may be a read error. The chain combines TRBV29-1 with TRBJ2-4; D is perhaps TRBD1 or TRBD2 (6 bases each). CDR1 is SQVTM, CDR2 ANQGSEA, per germline. The CDR3 extends over 10 amino acids. The CDR3 nucleotides are TGCAGCGTCGGGCTTTCGGGGGCGGACTTC. As protein: CSVGLSGADF.